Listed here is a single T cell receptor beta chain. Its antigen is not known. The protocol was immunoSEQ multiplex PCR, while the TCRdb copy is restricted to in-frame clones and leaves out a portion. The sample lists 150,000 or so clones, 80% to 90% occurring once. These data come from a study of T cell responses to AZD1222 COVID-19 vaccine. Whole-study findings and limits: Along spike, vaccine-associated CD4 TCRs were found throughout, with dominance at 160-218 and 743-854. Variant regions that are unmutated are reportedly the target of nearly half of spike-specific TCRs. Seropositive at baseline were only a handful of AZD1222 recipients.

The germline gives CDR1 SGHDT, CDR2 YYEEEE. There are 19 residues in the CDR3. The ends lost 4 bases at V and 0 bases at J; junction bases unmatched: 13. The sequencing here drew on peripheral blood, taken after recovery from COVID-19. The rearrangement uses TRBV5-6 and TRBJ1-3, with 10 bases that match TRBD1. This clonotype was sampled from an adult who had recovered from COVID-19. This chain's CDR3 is CASSPFVGQGSSSGNTIYF. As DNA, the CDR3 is TGTGCCAGCAGCCCCTTCGTGGGACAGGGGTCCAGCTCTGGAAACACCATATATTTT.